This entry concerns a single T cell receptor (beta chain). CDR1 LGHNT and CDR2 FRNRAP come from the germline V gene. The ends were cut back, 6 bases at V and 4 bases at J, with 18 bases in the middle. The CDR3 covers 15 residues. Nominally healthy donors provided the samples, though records likely missed some immune exposures. The primer mix had 60 Vbeta and 13 Jbeta primers. Some clones are missing from TCRdb's copy, which holds only in-frame ones; the method was immunoSEQ multiplex PCR. The sample has 100,000 to 150,000 clones; about 80% are singletons. The data were taken from a study of cytomegalovirus exposure and HLA in healthy donors. At the level of the study: Around 80 million unique TCR sequences came from HLA-typed donors in an early release.

Sequencing was performed on PBMCs. The chain has TRBV12-5 and TRBJ1-1, with TRBD1 as a possible D gene (6 bases). The clonotype comes from a girl aged 2-10 years in good health and CMV-seronegative. The CDR3 loop reads CASGPDRGAGTEAFF. The DNA of the CDR3 is TGTGCTAGTGGACCCGATCGGGGGGCCGGCACTGAAGCTTTCTTT.